Shown below are 32 T cell receptor beta chains from a single sample sequenced in a study of cytomegalovirus exposure and HLA in healthy donors. In the PCR, 60 Vbeta and 13 Jbeta primers were used. Method: immunoSEQ multiplex PCR; TCRdb's copy keeps in-frame clones and lacks some. The sample shows under 130,000 clones, about 16% of them seen only once. Sequencing was done on a sample of PBMCs. The source of these receptors is a female donor in good health and CMV-seronegative.

The genes are TRBV19 and TRBJ2-1; perhaps TRBD1 as D (5 bases). Between the trimmed V and J ends, which lost 6 bases and 1 base, there was a span of 10 bases. Per the germline V gene, CDR1 is LNHDA and CDR2 is SQIVND (reference sequence). CDR3 length: 14 residues. DNA of the CDR3: TGTGCCAGTAGAGCGACAGAATCCTACAATGAGCAGTTCTTC. Its translation: CASRATESYNEQFF.

This clone was found a few times. The chain carries TRBV7-2 and TRBJ1-1; no reliable D call. The CDR3 length is 12 residues. Trimming took off 3 bases at V and 0 bases at J, with 2 bases between the two ends. The V gene's germline CDR1 is SGHTA and CDR2 FQGNSA. The CDR3 region has the DNA TGTGCCAGCAGCTTCATGAACACTGAAGCTTTCTTT. It specifies CASSFMNTEAFF.

The genes are TRBV15 and TRBJ2-3; 8 positions agree with TRBD2. Looked up from germline, CDR1 is LNHNV and CDR2 is YYDKDF (reference sequence). This CDR3 spans 17 amino acids. The J segment lost 2 bases and the V segment lost 0 bases, leaving 7 bases of the junction unmatched. CDR3 nucleotides: TGTGCCACCAGCAGAGATTCCGGGCGGGGGGCCACAGATACGCAGTATTTT. Its protein is CATSRDSGRGATDTQYF.

This clone has only a few counts. The CDR3 sequence is CATSTGLSYEQYF. In nucleotides, the CDR3 is TGTGCCACCTCGACAGGGCTCTCCTACGAGCAGTACTTC. V gene TRBV27 combines with J gene TRBJ2-7, with TRBD1 matching 7 bases. This CDR3 has 13 amino acids. V shed 10 bases and J 0 bases; nucleotides not matched to a gene: 6. Germline CDR1 reads MNHEY; CDR2 reads SMNVEV (reference sequence).

The table lists this clone with a few counts. CDR3 nucleotide sequence: TGTGCCTGGGACCCGGGACAGGGGGATCAGCCCCAGCATTTT. This gives the protein CAWDPGQGDQPQHF. This chain joins TRBV30 and TRBJ1-5; 11 nucleotides agree with TRBD1. This CDR3 has 14 amino acids. Losses at the gene ends were 5 bases for V and 5 bases for J; bases not matched to a gene: 5. Germline V gives CDR1 GTSNPN, CDR2 SVGIG (reference sequence).

This clone has only a few counts. This chain links TRBV2 with TRBJ2-3; 7 bases agree with TRBD2. From germline, CDR1 is SNHLY and CDR2 FYNNEI. The CDR3 loop spans 16 amino acids. J gave up 6 bases and V 5 bases, and 14 bases lay outside the gene matches. CDR3 nucleotide sequence: TGTGCCAGCAGTTCTCTAGCGGAACTGGGGCTCGATACGCAGTATTTT. Protein: CASSSLAELGLDTQYF.

This clone came up a few times. This sequence joins TRBV4-3 and TRBJ2-7; tentatively, D is TRBD2 (6 bases). The CDR3 extends over 15 amino acids. CDR1 and CDR2 (germline): LGHNA, YSLEER. Trimming left V 0 bases short and J 3 bases short, with 12 bases between. CDR3 in amino acids: CASSQEAGRNYEQYF. The CDR3 bases are TGCGCCAGCAGCCAAGAAGCTGGGAGGAACTACGAGCAGTACTTC.

CDR3 amino acids: CASSVQPNTEAFF. CDR3 DNA: TGTGCCAGTAGTGTACAGCCGAACACTGAAGCTTTCTTT. The V call is TRBV19, the J call TRBJ1-1; D unresolved. The CDR3 has 13 amino acids. The V and J ends lost 5 bases and 1 base respectively, with 8 bases between them. CDR1 is LNHDA, CDR2 SQIVND, per germline (reference sequence).

This sequence joins TRBV9 and TRBJ1-2; 7 positions match TRBD1. After removal of 0 bases from V and 5 bases from J, the junction contained 4 bases not matched to a gene. From germline, CDR1 is SGDLS and CDR2 YYNGEE. This CDR3 contains 14 residues. Written as DNA, the CDR3 is TGTGCCAGCAGCGTAGGGACAGGCCTGTATGGCTACACCTTC. Translating it yields CASSVGTGLYGYTF.

The rearrangement uses TRBV6-5 and TRBJ2-5; no reliable D call. V dropped 6 bases and J dropped 0 bases, with 14 bases sitting between them. The CDR3 has 15 amino acids. The germline gives CDR1 MNHEY, CDR2 SVGAGI. The CDR3: CASRTSYSYQETQYF. CDR3 in DNA: TGTGCCAGCAGGACATCTTATAGTTACCAAGAGACCCAGTACTTC.

A few counts support this clone. The CDR3 DNA sequence: TGTGCCAGCAGCGATTACAGGACAGGTGAAAAACTGTTTTTT. As protein: CASSDYRTGEKLFF. J is TRBJ1-4 and V is TRBV7-2; 7 positions agree with TRBD1. The germline V gene encodes CDR1 SGHTA and CDR2 FQGNSA. The trim removed 5 bases at V and 7 bases at J, leaving 7 bases unmatched. The CDR3 is made up of 14 amino acids.

As regards this clone: At one of its ends the junction is not consistent with the germline gene, which may arise from a read error. The CDR3, as DNA: TGTGCCTGGAGTGCAGGATTCCTCCCACAGGGAAACTTT. Its translation is CAWSAGFLPQGNF. The J gene is TRBJ1-1, the V gene TRBV30; D possibly corresponds to TRBD1 (6 bases). There are 13 residues in the CDR3. CDR1 is GTSNPN and CDR2 is SVGIG in the germline V gene (reference sequence).

This clone was seen a single time. The V and J genes are TRBV11-2 and TRBJ2-5; tentative D call: TRBD2 (5 bases). The CDR3 covers 16 residues. Germline lookup yields CDR1 SGHAT and CDR2 FQNNGV. V shed 4 bases and J shed 0 bases, with 15 bases lying between them. Here the CDR3 reads CASSSRVGWDQETQYF. Written as DNA, the CDR3 is TGTGCCAGCAGCTCGAGGGTCGGGTGGGACCAAGAGACCCAGTACTTC.

The chain joins TRBV29-1 to TRBJ2-7; possible D gene TRBD2, 5 bases. Trimming removed 4 bases at V and 5 bases at J, with 12 bases between. This CDR3 comprises 12 residues. CDR1 and CDR2 from the germline V gene are SQVTM and ANQGSEA. CDR3 loop: CSVAELGHEQYF. The CDR3 region has the DNA TGCAGCGTTGCGGAACTAGGCCACGAGCAGTACTTC.

Written as DNA, the CDR3 is TGTGCCAGCTCACCACCCCTGAAGGGGTCTGGGGCCAACGTCCTGACTTTC. This translates into CASSPPLKGSGANVLTF. This chain links TRBV18 with TRBJ2-6; a possible D gene is TRBD1 (5 bases). The CDR3 runs 17 residues. Germline V gives CDR1 KGHSH, CDR2 LQKENI. V was trimmed by 0 bases and J by 1 base, leaving 10 bases between them.

The genes are TRBV5-1 and TRBJ1-5, with 11 bases that match TRBD1. Losses at the gene ends were 4 bases for V and 5 bases for J; bases not matched to a gene: 2. The CDR3 runs to 14 residues. Germline loops: CDR1 SGHRS, CDR2 YFSETQ. DNA of the CDR3: TGCGCCAGCAGCACGGGACAGGGGGATCAGCCCCAGCATTTT. It codes for CASSTGQGDQPQHF.

The V gene is TRBV5-1, the J gene TRBJ2-7; D is undetermined. From germline, CDR1 is SGHRS and CDR2 YFSETQ. Deletions cut 0 bases from V and 5 bases from J, with 6 bases between. The CDR3 runs to 12 residues. The CDR3 bases are TGCGCCAGCAGCTTGGTATCCGACGAGCAGTACTTC. Amino acids: CASSLVSDEQYF.

V usage is TRBV7-9 and J usage is TRBJ2-5; D might be TRBD2 (5 bases). This CDR3 region has 13 residues. The V and J ends lost 4 bases and 8 bases respectively, with 14 bases between them. Germline-derived CDR1 and CDR2 are SEHNR and FQNEAQ (reference sequence). CDR3 loop: CASSYVDGVTQYF. CDR3 nucleotides: TGTGCCAGCAGCTACGTGGACGGGGTAACCCAGTACTTC.

This clone was counted between two and nine times. This sequence joins TRBV29-1 and TRBJ2-1; 9 nucleotides match TRBD1. Trimming removed 7 bases from V and 5 bases from J; junction bases left unmatched: 6. The CDR3 loop spans 13 amino acids. Germline V CDR1 and CDR2: SQVTM, ANQGSEA. Here the CDR3 reads CSATGGRDNEQFF. In nucleotides, the CDR3 is TGCAGCGCGACAGGGGGAAGGGACAATGAGCAGTTCTTC.

This clone was seen more than once but under ten times. The rearrangement joins TRBV27 to TRBJ1-6, with 10 bases aligning to TRBD1. CDR3 length: 16 residues. Germline values: CDR1 MNHEY, CDR2 SMNVEV (reference sequence). The V segment lost 4 bases and the J segment 9 bases; nucleotides outside the gene matches: 9. CDR3 in DNA: TGTGCCAGCAGTTACCTCCGGGACAGGGGATCTTCACCCCTCCACTTT. Encoded protein: CASSYLRDRGSSPLHF.

This clone was seen a few times. The V and J genes are TRBV7-9 and TRBJ1-2, with unresolved D. The V and J ends lost 5 bases and 6 bases respectively, with 13 bases between them. The CDR3 contains 13 residues. The V gene's germline CDR1 is SEHNR and CDR2 FQNEAQ (reference sequence). The CDR3 is CASSPFAVNGYTF. CDR3 DNA sequence: TGTGCCAGCAGCCCCTTCGCGGTTAATGGCTACACCTTC.

Worth noting for this clone: The junction departs from germline at one end; a sequencing error may be responsible. V usage is TRBV2 and J usage is TRBJ1-5; TRBD1 aligns across 9 bases. CDR1 and CDR2 (germline): SNHLY, FYNNEI. This CDR3 is built from 13 residues. This CDR3 is CASGTGLDQPQNF. The CDR3 nucleotides read TGTGCCAGCGGGACAGGGTTAGATCAGCCCCAGAATTTT.

The chain has TRBV16 and TRBJ1-4; a weak D match, TRBD1 (5 bases). The germline V gene encodes CDR1 KGHSY and CDR2 FQNENV. The CDR3 length is 14 residues. The germline V and J ends were trimmed by 6 bases and 7 bases, with 15 bases remaining between them. As DNA, the CDR3 is TGTGCCAGCAGACAAGGACAAGTACGTGAAAAACTGTTTTTT. It is translated as CASRQGQVREKLFF.

This clone was picked up a small number of times. This chain joins TRBV6-6 and TRBJ2-5; D remains ambiguous. CDR3 length: 12 amino acids. CDR1 MNHNY and CDR2 SVGAGI come from the germline V gene (reference sequence). V lost 7 bases and J 2 bases, leaving 8 bases between the germline ends. This chain's CDR3 is CASNPTQETQYF. CDR3 sequence (DNA): TGTGCCAGCAATCCTACTCAAGAGACCCAGTACTTC.

V is TRBV7-9 and J is TRBJ2-5; D may be TRBD2 (5 bases). This CDR3 region has 15 residues. V gave up 5 bases and J gave up 3 bases, with 16 bases separating them. Germline lookup yields CDR1 SEHNR and CDR2 FQNEAQ (reference sequence). The CDR3 DNA reads as TGTGCCAGCAGCCTGTTGGGGTTGGAGGAAGAGACCCAGTACTTC. It specifies CASSLLGLEEETQYF.

V gene TRBV4-1 combines with J gene TRBJ2-3; D is uncertain. The CDR3 sequence is 15 residues long. Trimming cost V 0 bases and J 4 bases, with 11 bases left between them. CDR1 and CDR2 from the germline V gene are MGHRA and YSYEKL. The CDR3 protein is CASSQDFKSADTQYF. Written as DNA, the CDR3 is TGCGCCAGCAGCCAAGATTTTAAGAGTGCAGATACGCAGTATTTT.

The table lists this clone with a few counts. The chain uses TRBV7-9 and TRBJ2-3; 13 nucleotides align to TRBD2. V was clipped by 7 bases and J by 2 bases; unmatched bases: 6. Germline V CDR1 and CDR2: SEHNR, FQNEAQ (reference sequence). This CDR3 spans 16 amino acids. The CDR3 sequence is CASNRLAGGPTDTQYF. In nucleotides, the CDR3 is TGTGCCAGCAACCGACTAGCGGGAGGCCCCACAGATACGCAGTATTTT.

V gene TRBV11-1 combines with J gene TRBJ2-4; tentative D call: TRBD2 (6 bases). Germline V gives CDR1 SGHAT, CDR2 FQDESV (reference sequence). There are 18 residues in the CDR3. Trimming cost V 6 bases and J 1 base, with 22 bases left between them. The CDR3: CASSYSGLGGSAKNIQYF. In DNA form, the CDR3 reads TGTGCCAGCAGTTATTCCGGGTTGGGGGGATCGGCCAAAAACATTCAGTACTTC.

The rearrangement uses TRBV29-1 and TRBJ2-1; 14 nucleotides match TRBD2. Germline values: CDR1 SQVTM, CDR2 ANQGSEA. The V gene end was trimmed by 4 bases and the J gene end by 8 bases; junction bases not matched to a gene: 7. The CDR3 has 15 amino acids. The CDR3 spells CSVARLAGGQDEQFF. The CDR3, as DNA: TGCAGCGTTGCCAGACTAGCGGGGGGGCAAGATGAGCAGTTCTTC.

The CDR3 loop is CASSGTSGGAQYF. CDR3 in DNA: TGCGCCAGCAGCGGGACTAGCGGGGGGGCGCAGTATTTT. V gene TRBV4-3 combines with J gene TRBJ2-3; 16 bases are shared with TRBD2. The CDR3 sequence is 13 residues long. J lost 10 bases, V lost 5 bases, and 0 bases had no gene match. In germline, CDR1 is LGHNA, CDR2 YSLEER.

The rearrangement links TRBV9 to TRBJ2-7; 9 bases are shared with TRBD2. V shed 2 bases and J 2 bases; nucleotides not matched to a gene: 2. Germline CDR1 SGDLS, CDR2 YYNGEE. This CDR3 spans 14 amino acids. The CDR3 loop is CASSVSGSAYEQYF. CDR3 DNA: TGTGCCAGCAGCGTTAGCGGGAGCGCCTACGAGCAGTACTTC.

The J gene is TRBJ1-4, the V gene TRBV27, with D maybe TRBD1 (5 bases). The CDR3 has 14 residues. Trimming took 4 bases from V and 7 from J, leaving 13 bases between them. Germline loops: CDR1 MNHEY, CDR2 SMNVEV (reference sequence). The CDR3 DNA follows: TGTGCCAGCAGTTACTCGGGGGGTAGTGAAAAACTGTTTTTT. It specifies CASSYSGGSEKLFF.